This T cell receptor (beta chain) was sequenced during a study of cytotoxic CD8 clonotypes in ibrutinib-treated CLL. Study summary: Response was recorded as partial in some 24 patients and complete in 2; at median roughly 62 months, approximately 14 remained remitted and roughly 12 had progressed.

Germline V CDR1 and CDR2: SEHNR, FQNEAQ (reference sequence). The CDR3 runs to 13 residues. V lost 5 bases, J lost 4 bases, and 2 bases stayed unmatched. This clone was recorded many times. With sequencing, the targeted depth ranged from 1 in 200,000 to 1 in 1 million T cells. Assay: immunoSEQ multiplex PCR; the TCRdb copy retains only in-frame clones and omits some. The table records 110,000 to 150,000 clones, roughly three quarters of them present only once. Cryopreserved PBMCs yielded about 2 micrograms of genomic DNA for TCR beta libraries. This chain uses TRBV7-9 with TRBJ2-7, with 10 bases fitting TRBD1. The clonotype originates from a human donor with chronic lymphocytic leukemia. The source material was PBMCs, sampled after 24 months of ibrutinib treatment. CDR3 protein: CASSRDRGYEQYF. The CDR3 region has the DNA TGTGCCAGCAGCCGGGACAGGGGTTACGAGCAGTACTTC.